This is a list of T cell receptor beta chains from one sample in a study of blood T cells in healthy people across ages. MiXCR, run by TCRdb on the 5' RACE reads, gives a single entry per CDR3 protein. The sample includes 1,800,000 or so distinct CDR3 sequences, 30% to 40% of them seen just once. Sequenced sample: blood. Source of these receptors: a human donor in good health. Both conserved end residues are part of each CDR3. D genes are given only for firm matches. Where a row states a size, it is once, few, many or the class of an expanded clone; other rows omit it.

V	size	D	J	length	DNA	CDR3
TRBV15	.	.	TRBJ2-1	14	TGTGCCACCAGCACCAGACCGGGATACAATGAGCAGTTCTTC	CATSTRPGYNEQFF
TRBV20-1	few	TRBD2	TRBJ2-7	15	TGCAGTGCTTGGCGTAGCGGGGGGGCGTCCTACGAGCAGTACTTC	CSAWRSGGASYEQYF
TRBV29-1	few	.	TRBJ2-5	12	TGCAGCGTTATCCCCCCACAAGAGACCCAGTACTTC	CSVIPPQETQYF
TRBV4-2	.	.	TRBJ1-2	15	TGTGCCAGCAGCCAAGATAGTCAGGCTGACTTTGGCTACACCTTC	CASSQDSQADFGYTF
TRBV20-1	.	.	TRBJ2-6	15	TGCAGTGCTAGAGCGGAGGCAGCTGGGGCCAACGTCCTGACTTTC	CSARAEAAGANVLTF
TRBV6-5	few	TRBD1	TRBJ2-7	15	TGTGCCAGCAGTTACTCGACAGGGTCCTACAATGAGCAGTACTTC	CASSYSTGSYNEQYF
TRBV7-2	.	TRBD1	TRBJ2-1	15	TGTGCCAGCAGCCAAATAGGGACAGTCTACAATGAGCAGTTCTTC	CASSQIGTVYNEQFF
TRBV11-2	few	TRBD2	TRBJ2-3	17	TGTGCCAGCAGCCCTGTTGGGCTAGCGGGAAGGGGGGATACGCAGTATTTT	CASSPVGLAGRGDTQYF
TRBV7-2	.	.	TRBJ2-7	14	TGTGCCAGCAGCTTTTCGAGGGACCTCTACGAGCAGTACTTC	CASSFSRDLYEQYF
TRBV2	few	.	TRBJ2-1	14	TGTGCCAGCAGAGTGGTAGCCAACGGGGATGAGCAGTTCTTC	CASRVVANGDEQFF
TRBV7-9	.	.	TRBJ2-5	15	TGTGCCAGCAGCCCCACGGACTCGGTAGAAGAGACCCAGTACTTC	CASSPTDSVEETQYF
TRBV20-1	.	.	TRBJ1-2	11	TGCAGTGCCGTCGACCGGCTCCGCTACACCTTC	CSAVDRLRYTF
TRBV20-1	few	.	TRBJ2-7	14	TGCAGTGCCCGAGGAGGAGGGGGCTCCTACGAGCAGTACTTC	CSARGGGGSYEQYF
TRBV29-1	.	.	TRBJ2-4	12	TGCAGCGTCGCGAGGGGGCGGGGGAAGCAGTACTTC	CSVARGRGKQYF
TRBV3-1	.	.	TRBJ2-7	16	TGTGCCGGCAGCCAAGAGGTCGGGGCACAGTCCTACGAGCAGTACTTC	CAGSQEVGAQSYEQYF
TRBV25-1	few	.	TRBJ1-2	15	TGTGCCAGCAGTGAAGGAAGAACAGGGTCCTATGGCTACACCTTC	CASSEGRTGSYGYTF
TRBV19	few	.	TRBJ1-2	12	TGTGCCGTAGACGGAGGCGGCCATGGCTACACCTTC	CAVDGGGHGYTF
TRBV10-3	few	.	TRBJ1-4	15	TGTGCCATCAGTGAGTCATCCGCTTCGAATGAAAAACTGTTTTTT	CAISESSASNEKLFF
TRBV29-1	few	TRBD2	TRBJ2-1	15	TGCAGCGTCCTAAGGCGGGGGGGCCGTTACAATGAGCAGTTCTTC	CSVLRRGGRYNEQFF